The present TCR beta chain was sequenced within a study of T cells in Graves' hyperthyroidism and ophthalmopathy. CDR3 length equals 14 residues. CDR1 MDHEN and CDR2 SYDVKM come from the germline V gene. V was shortened by 5 bases and J by 5 bases, with 15 bases between the two germline ends. This clonotype was recorded many times. No antigen is known for it. From RNA transcripts, TCR beta CDR3 regions were amplified. Carried out on the TCR CDR3, a first-round RT-PCR used the HTBI primer set. Each CDR3 protein is one row after TCRdb ran MiXCR on the multiplex PCR reads. The sample contains fewer than 250,000 distinct CDR3 sequences, around 15% of which appear only once. Study outcomes and limitations: Most clonotypes expanded in thyroid above 0.001 were likewise present in blood. In validation, the model predicted ophthalmopathy. These predictions came a median roughly 7.1 months before onset.

The sample was blood. The TCR sequence derives from a woman younger than 30 with Graves' ophthalmopathy. The J gene is TRBJ2-5, the V gene TRBV28, with a tentative D call TRBD2 (5 bases). The CDR3 DNA reads as TGTGCCAGCAGTCCTCGTTTGGGAGTCGAGACCCAGTACTTC. It encodes CASSPRLGVETQYF.